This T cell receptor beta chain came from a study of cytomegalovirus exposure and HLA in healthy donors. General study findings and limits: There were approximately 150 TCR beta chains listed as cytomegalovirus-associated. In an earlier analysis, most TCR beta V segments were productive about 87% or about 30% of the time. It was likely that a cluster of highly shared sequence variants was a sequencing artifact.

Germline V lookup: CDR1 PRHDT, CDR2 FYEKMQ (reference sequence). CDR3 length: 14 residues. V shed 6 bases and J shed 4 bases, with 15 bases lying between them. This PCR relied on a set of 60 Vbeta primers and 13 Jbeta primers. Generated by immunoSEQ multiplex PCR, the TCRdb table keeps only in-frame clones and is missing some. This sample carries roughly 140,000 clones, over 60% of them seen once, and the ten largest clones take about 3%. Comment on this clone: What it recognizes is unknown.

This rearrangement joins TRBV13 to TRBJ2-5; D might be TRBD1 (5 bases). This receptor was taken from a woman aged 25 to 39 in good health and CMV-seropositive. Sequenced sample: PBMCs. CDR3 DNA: TGTGCCAGCAGTCGTAGGGGTCCCTCAGAGACCCAGTACTTC. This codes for CASSRRGPSETQYF. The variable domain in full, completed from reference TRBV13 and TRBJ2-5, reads AAGVIQSPRHLIKEKRETATLKCYPIPRHDTVYWYQQGPGQDPQFLISFYEKMQSDKGSIPDRFSAQQFSDYHSELNMSSLELGDSALYFCASSRRGPSETQYFGPGTRLLVL.